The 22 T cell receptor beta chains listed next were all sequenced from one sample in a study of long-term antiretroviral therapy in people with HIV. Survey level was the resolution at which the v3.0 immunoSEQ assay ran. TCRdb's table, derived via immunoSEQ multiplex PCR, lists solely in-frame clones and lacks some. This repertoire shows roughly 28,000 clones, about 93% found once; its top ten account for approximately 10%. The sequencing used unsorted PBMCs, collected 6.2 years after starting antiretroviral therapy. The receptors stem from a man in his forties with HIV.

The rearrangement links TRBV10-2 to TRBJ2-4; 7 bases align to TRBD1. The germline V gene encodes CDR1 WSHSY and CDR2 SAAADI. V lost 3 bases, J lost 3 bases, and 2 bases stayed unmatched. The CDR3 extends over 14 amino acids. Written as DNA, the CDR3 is TGCGCCAGCAGTGAAAGGGGGCTCAAAAACATTCAGTACTTC. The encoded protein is CASSERGLKNIQYF.

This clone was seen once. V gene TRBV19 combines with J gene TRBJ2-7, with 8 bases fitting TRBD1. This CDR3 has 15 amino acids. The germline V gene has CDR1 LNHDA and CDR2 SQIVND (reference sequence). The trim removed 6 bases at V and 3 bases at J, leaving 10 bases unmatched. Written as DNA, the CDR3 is TGTGCCAGTAGCCTTGGACAGGGCTCTCACTACGAGCAGTACTTC. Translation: CASSLGQGSHYEQYF.

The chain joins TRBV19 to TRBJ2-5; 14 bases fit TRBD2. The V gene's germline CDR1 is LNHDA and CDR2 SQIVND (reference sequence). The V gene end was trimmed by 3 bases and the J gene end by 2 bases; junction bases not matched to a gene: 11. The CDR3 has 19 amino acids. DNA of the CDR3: TGTGCCAGTAGTATCCCAAGACTAGCGGGAGGGCGAGGGCAAGAGACCCAGTACTTC. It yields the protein CASSIPRLAGGRGQETQYF.

The CDR3 here is CASSFGAPPNYGYTF. CDR3 DNA: TGTGCCAGCAGTTTCGGGGCACCTCCTAACTATGGCTACACCTTC. The chain links TRBV28 to TRBJ1-2; possible D gene TRBD1, 5 bases. The CDR3 length is 15 residues. Looked up from germline, CDR1 is MDHEN and CDR2 is SYDVKM. With 3 bases removed from V and 0 bases from J, the gap between germline ends came to 11 bases.

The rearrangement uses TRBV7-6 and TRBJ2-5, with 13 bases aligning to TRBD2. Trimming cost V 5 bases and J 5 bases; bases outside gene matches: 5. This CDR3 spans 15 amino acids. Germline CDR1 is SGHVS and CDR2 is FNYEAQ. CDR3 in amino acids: CASSSTSGRAETQYF. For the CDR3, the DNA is TGTGCCAGCAGCAGTACTAGCGGGAGGGCCGAGACCCAGTACTTC. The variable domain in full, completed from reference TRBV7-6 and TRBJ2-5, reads GAGVSQSPRYKVTKRGQDVALRCDPISGHVSLYWYRQALGQGPEFLTYFNYEAQQDKSGLPNDRFSAERPEGSISTLTIQRTEQRDSAMYRCASSSTSGRAETQYFGPGTRLLVL.

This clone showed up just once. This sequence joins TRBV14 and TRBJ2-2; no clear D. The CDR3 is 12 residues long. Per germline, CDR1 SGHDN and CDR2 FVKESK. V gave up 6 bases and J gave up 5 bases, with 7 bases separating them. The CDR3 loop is CASSLNTGELFF. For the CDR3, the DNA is TGTGCCAGCAGTCTTAATACCGGGGAGCTGTTTTTT.

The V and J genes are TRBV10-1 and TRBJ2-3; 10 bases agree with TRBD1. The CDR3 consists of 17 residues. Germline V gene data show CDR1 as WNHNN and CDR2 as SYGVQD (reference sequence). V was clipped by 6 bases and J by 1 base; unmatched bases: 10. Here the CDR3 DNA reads TGCGCCAGCAGGTCCCGGGACAGGGGCTTGGGCACAGATACGCAGTATTTT. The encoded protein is CASRSRDRGLGTDTQYF.

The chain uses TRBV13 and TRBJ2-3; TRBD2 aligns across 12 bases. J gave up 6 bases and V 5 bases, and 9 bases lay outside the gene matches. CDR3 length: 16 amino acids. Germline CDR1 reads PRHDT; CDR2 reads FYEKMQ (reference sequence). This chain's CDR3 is CASSDRLAGEEDTQYF. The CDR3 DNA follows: TGTGCCAGCAGCGACCGACTAGCGGGGGAGGAGGATACGCAGTATTTT.

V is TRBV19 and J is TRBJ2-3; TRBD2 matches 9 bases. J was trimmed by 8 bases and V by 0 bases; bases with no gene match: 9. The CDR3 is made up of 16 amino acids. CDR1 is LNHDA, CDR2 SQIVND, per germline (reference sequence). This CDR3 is CASSIDAGGGAGTQYF. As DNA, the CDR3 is TGTGCCAGTAGTATAGATGCTGGCGGGGGGGCCGGTACGCAGTATTTT.

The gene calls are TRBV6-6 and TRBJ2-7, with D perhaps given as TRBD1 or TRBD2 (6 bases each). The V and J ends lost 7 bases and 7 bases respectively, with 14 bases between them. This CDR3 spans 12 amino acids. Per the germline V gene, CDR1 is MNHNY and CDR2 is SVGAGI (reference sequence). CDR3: CASTWGLAEQYF. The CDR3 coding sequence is TGTGCCAGCACCTGGGGGCTAGCGGAGCAGTACTTC.

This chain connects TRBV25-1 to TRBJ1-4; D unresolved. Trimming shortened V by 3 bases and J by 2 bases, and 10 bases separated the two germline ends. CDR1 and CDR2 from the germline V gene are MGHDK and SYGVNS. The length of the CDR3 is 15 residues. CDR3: CASSDGRLTNEKLFF. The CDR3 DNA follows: TGTGCCAGCAGTGACGGTCGGCTTACTAATGAAAAACTGTTTTTT.

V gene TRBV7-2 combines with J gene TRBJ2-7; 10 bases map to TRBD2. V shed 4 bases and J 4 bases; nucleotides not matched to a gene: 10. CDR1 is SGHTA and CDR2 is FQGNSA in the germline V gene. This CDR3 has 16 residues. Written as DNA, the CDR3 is TGTGCCAGCAGCTCTCAAGCGGGAGGGCCTGGGTACGAGCAGTACTTC. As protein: CASSSQAGGPGYEQYF.

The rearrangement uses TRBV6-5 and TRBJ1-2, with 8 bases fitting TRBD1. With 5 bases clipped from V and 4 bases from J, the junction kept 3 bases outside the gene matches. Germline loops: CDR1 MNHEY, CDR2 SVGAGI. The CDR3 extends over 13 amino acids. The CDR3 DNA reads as TGTGCCAGCAGTCCGGACAGGGCCTATGGCTACACCTTC. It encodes CASSPDRAYGYTF.

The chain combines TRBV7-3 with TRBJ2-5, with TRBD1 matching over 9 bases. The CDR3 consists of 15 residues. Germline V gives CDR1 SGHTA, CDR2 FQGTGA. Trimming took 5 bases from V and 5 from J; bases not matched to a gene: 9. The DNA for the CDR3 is TGTGCCAGCAGCCCAACAGGGGGCGGAAGTGAGACCCAGTACTTC. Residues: CASSPTGGGSETQYF.

The CDR3 DNA reads as TGTGCCAGCAGACCGACAGTCCTCGTGAACACTGAAGCTTTCTTT. Translating gives CASRPTVLVNTEAFF. V usage is TRBV28 and J usage is TRBJ1-1; D is possibly TRBD1 (5 bases). Trimming took 6 bases from V and 0 from J, leaving 14 bases between them. This CDR3 has 15 amino acids. In germline, CDR1 is MDHEN, CDR2 SYDVKM.

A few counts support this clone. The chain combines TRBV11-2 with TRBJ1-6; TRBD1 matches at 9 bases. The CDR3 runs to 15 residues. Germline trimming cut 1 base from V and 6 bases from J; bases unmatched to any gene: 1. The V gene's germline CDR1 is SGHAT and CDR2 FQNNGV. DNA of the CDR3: TGTGCCAGCAGCTTAGCGACAGGGGGTAATTCACCCCTCCACTTT. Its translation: CASSLATGGNSPLHF.

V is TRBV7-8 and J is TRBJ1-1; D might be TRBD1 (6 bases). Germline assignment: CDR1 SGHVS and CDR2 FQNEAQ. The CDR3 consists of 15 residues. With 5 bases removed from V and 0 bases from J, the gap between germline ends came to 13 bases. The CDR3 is CASSPGQLLNTEAFF. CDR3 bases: TGTGCCAGCAGCCCAGGACAGTTATTGAACACTGAAGCTTTCTTT.

CDR3 sequence: CASSPGQGPHTEAFF. The CDR3, as DNA: TGTGCCAGCAGCCCGGGACAGGGCCCACACACTGAAGCTTTCTTT. The V gene is TRBV7-9, the J gene TRBJ1-1, with 9 bases aligning to TRBD1. CDR3 length equals 15 residues. CDR1 is SEHNR, CDR2 FQNEAQ, per germline (reference sequence). J was trimmed by 3 bases and V by 5 bases; bases with no gene match: 7.

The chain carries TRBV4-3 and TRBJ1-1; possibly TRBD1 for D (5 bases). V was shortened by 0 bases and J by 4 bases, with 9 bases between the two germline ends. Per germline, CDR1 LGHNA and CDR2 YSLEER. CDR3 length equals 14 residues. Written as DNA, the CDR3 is TGCGCCAGCAGCCAAGATCGCGGGGCCACTGAAGCTTTCTTT. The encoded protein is CASSQDRGATEAFF.

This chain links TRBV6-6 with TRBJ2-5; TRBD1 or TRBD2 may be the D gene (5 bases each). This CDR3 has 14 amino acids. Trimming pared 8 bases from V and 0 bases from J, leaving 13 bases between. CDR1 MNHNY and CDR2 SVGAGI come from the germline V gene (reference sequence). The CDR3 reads CASGLGTYQETQYF. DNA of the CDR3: TGTGCCAGCGGCCTGGGGACGTACCAAGAGACCCAGTACTTC.

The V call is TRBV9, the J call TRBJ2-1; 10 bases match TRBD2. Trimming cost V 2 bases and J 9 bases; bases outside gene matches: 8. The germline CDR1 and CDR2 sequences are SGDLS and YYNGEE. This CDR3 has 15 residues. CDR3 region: CASSVGLAGVSEQFF. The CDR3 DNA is TGTGCCAGCAGCGTCGGGCTAGCGGGAGTGAGTGAGCAGTTCTTC.

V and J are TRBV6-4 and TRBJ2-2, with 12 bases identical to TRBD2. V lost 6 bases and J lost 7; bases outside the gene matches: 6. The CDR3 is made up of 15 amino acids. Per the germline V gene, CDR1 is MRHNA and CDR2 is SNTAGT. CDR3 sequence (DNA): TGTGCCAGCAGCAAGACTAGCGGGAGTGGCGGGGAGCTGTTTTTT. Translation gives CASSKTSGSGGELFF.